This is a list of T cell receptor beta chains from one sample in a study of beta chain features in type 1 diabetes. This table comes from immunoSEQ multiplex PCR, and its TCRdb copy is limited to in-frame clones, with some not included. Of 500,000 to 850,000 clones in the sample, around 15% were seen once. Material for sequencing was naive CD4+ T cells from blood. Source of these receptors: a man younger than 30 with type 1 diabetes. Both conserved end residues are part of each CDR3. The D gene is left open where the match is weak. Expanded clones get a size class; other rows say once, few or many, or leave the size out.

>TRBV7-2|once|TRBJ2-3|-
TGTGCCAGCAGCTTAAGTCGCGTAACAGATACGCAGTATTTT
CASSLSRVTDTQYF
>TRBV4-1|-|TRBJ2-5|TRBD2
TGCGCCAGCAGCCAAGGGGGCGGACTAGCGGGCCAAGAGACCCAGTACTTC
CASSQGGGLAGQETQYF
>TRBV7-2|few|TRBJ2-7|TRBD2
TGTGCCAGCAGCTTAGCGCGGGGGAAGCAGTACTTC
CASSLARGKQYF
>TRBV4-2|-|TRBJ1-2|-
TGTGCCAGCAGCCAAGGGGGGGATGGCTACACCTTC
CASSQGGDGYTF
>TRBV30|few|TRBJ1-5|-
TGTGCCTGGAAGGCAGGCAATCAGCCCCAGCATTTT
CAWKAGNQPQHF
>TRBV29-1|-|TRBJ1-1|-
TGCAGCGTTCACCGCGGGGCAACTGAAGCTTTCTTT
CSVHRGATEAFF
>TRBV19|-|TRBJ1-2|TRBD1
TGTGCCAGTAGTGCCTCGTACGGGACAGCGAGCTATGGCTACACCTTC
CASSASYGTASYGYTF
>TRBV9|few|TRBJ2-6|-
TGTGCCAGCAGCAGGGGAAAGTCTTCTGGGGCCAACGTCCTGACTTTC
CASSRGKSSGANVLTF
>TRBV6-6|once|TRBJ1-2|-
TGTGCCAGCAGTTACTTGACAGAGTATGGCTACACCTTC
CASSYLTEYGYTF
>TRBV6-1|-|TRBJ2-3|-
TGTGCCAGCAGTGACTTACGACAGGGAGGACTCAATACGCAGTATTTT
CASSDLRQGGLNTQYF
>TRBV30|few|TRBJ2-1|TRBD2
TGTGCCTGGAGTGTTGGACTAGTGTACAATGAGCAGTTCTTC
CAWSVGLVYNEQFF
>TRBV7-2|-|TRBJ2-7|TRBD2
TGTGCCAGCAGCTTAGGACTAGCAACCGTCTACGAGCAGTACTTC
CASSLGLATVYEQYF
>TRBV7-9|few|TRBJ2-2|TRBD1
TGTGCCAGCGAAAGGACAGGAGTGAACACCGGGGAGCTGTTTTTT
CASERTGVNTGELFF
>TRBV6-5|few|TRBJ2-7|-
TGTGCCAGCAGCACGTTTACGGTGGGAGAGCAGTACTTC
CASSTFTVGEQYF
>TRBV10-3|few|TRBJ2-3|-
TGTGCCATCAGTCTACAGGGAGGGGATCCAGATACGCAGTATTTT
CAISLQGGDPDTQYF
>TRBV28|-|TRBJ2-3|TRBD1
TGTGCCAGCAGTCCAACCGGACAGGGGAGCCTCACAGATACGCAGTATTTT
CASSPTGQGSLTDTQYF
>TRBV7-9|-|TRBJ1-5|-
TGTGCCAGCAGCTTGTTCCGGGGTAATAGCAATCAGCCCCAGCATTTT
CASSLFRGNSNQPQHF
>TRBV7-9|-|TRBJ2-7|-
TGTGCCAGCAGCTCAGGTCAAACCCAGAGGCAGTACTTC
CASSSGQTQRQYF
>TRBV10-3|few|TRBJ2-5|TRBD1
TGTGCCATCAGTAGGGACAGCCAAGAGACCCAGTACTTC
CAISRDSQETQYF
>TRBV6-5|few|TRBJ2-7|-
TGTGCCAGCAGTTTGGGTAGAAGGTCAACGGGATACGAGCAGTACTTC
CASSLGRRSTGYEQYF
>TRBV27|-|TRBJ2-3|-
TGTGCCAGCAGTTGGAGGGTTAGCACAGATACGCAGTATTTT
CASSWRVSTDTQYF
>TRBV18|-|TRBJ1-1|-
TGTGCCAGCTCACCTCAGGGGCTGAACACTGAAGCTTTCTTT
CASSPQGLNTEAFF
>TRBV5-1|few|TRBJ2-2|TRBD1
TGCGCCAGCAGCCCTGACAGGGTCGGGGAGCTGTTTTTT
CASSPDRVGELFF
>TRBV6-1|-|TRBJ2-4|TRBD1
TGTGCCAGCAGTGACACAGGGGATGAGGGTGCCAAAAACATTCAGTACTTC
CASSDTGDEGAKNIQYF
>TRBV11-2|few|TRBJ2-3|-
TGTGCCAGCAGATCTGGGGGACTTCCAGATACGCAGTATTTT
CASRSGGLPDTQYF
>TRBV30|-|TRBJ1-3|TRBD1
TGTGCCTGGAGCCGGGACAGGCCCTCTGGAAACACCATATATTTT
CAWSRDRPSGNTIYF
>TRBV27|-|TRBJ2-7|-
TGTGCCAGCTCATTCATAGACAGGAGATACTACGAGCAGTACTTC
CASSFIDRRYYEQYF
>TRBV10-3|few|TRBJ2-1|TRBD2
TGTGCCATCGGCGCTAGCGGGGATAATGAGCAGTTCTTC
CAIGASGDNEQFF
>TRBV2|few|TRBJ1-6|-
TGTGCCAGCAGTGACAGGAGTACTAATTCACCCCTCCACTTT
CASSDRSTNSPLHF
>TRBV28|few|TRBJ2-1|-
TGTGCCAGCAGTTTACCAGGGATCAACTACAATGAGCAGTTCTTC
CASSLPGINYNEQFF